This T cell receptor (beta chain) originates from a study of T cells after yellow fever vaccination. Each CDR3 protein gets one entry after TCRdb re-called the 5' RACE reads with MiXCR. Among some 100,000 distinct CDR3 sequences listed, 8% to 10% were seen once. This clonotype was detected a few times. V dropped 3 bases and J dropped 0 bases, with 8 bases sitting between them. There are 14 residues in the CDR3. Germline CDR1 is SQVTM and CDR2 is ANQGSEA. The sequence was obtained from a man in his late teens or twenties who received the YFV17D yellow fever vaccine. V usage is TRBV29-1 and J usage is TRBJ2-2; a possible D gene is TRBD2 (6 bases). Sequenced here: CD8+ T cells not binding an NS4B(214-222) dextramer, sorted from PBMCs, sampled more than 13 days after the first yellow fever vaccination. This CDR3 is CSVEEGANTGELFF. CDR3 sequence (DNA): TGCAGCGTTGAGGAGGGTGCGAACACCGGGGAGCTGTTTTTT.